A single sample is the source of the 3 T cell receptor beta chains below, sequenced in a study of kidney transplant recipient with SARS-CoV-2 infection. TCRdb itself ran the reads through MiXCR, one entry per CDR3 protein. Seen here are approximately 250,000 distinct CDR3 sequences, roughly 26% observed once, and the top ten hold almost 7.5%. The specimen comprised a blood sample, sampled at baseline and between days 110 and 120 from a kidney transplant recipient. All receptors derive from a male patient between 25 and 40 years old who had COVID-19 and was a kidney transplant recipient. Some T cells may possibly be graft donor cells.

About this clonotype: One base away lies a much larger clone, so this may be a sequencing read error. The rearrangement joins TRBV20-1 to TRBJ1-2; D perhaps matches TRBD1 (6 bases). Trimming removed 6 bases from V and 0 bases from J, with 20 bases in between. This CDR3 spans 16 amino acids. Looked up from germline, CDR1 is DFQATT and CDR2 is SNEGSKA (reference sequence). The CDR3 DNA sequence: TGCAGTGCCACGCCTGTGCCAGACAGGACTAACTATGGCTACACCTTC. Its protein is CSATPVPDRTNYGYTF.

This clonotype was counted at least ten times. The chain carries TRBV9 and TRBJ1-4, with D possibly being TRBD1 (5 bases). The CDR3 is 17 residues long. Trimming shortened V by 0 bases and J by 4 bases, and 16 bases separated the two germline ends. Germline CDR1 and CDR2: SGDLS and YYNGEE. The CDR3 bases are TGTGCCAGCAGCGTAGCTAACGGAAGGGGAGTTAATGAAAAACTGTTTTTT. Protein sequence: CASSVANGRGVNEKLFF.

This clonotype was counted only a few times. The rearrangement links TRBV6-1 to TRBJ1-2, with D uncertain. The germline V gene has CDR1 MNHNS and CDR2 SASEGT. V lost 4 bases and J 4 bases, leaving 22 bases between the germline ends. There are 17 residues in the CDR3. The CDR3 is CASSALSSMRKTYGYTF. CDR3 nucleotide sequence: TGTGCCAGCAGTGCTTTGAGCTCTATGCGAAAGACCTATGGCTACACCTTC.